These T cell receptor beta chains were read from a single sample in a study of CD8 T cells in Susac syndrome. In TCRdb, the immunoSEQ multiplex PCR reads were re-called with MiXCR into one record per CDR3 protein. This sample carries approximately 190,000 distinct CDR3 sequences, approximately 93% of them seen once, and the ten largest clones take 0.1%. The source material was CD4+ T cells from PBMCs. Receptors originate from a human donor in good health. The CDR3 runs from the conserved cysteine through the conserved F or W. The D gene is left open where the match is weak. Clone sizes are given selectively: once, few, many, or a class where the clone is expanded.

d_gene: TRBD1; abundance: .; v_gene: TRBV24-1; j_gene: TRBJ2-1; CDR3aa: CATTGQGPNNEQFF; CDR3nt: TGTGCCACCACCGGACAGGGGCCCAACAATGAGCAGTTCTTC
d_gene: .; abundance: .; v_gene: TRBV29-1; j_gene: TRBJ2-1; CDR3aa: CSVGGGRVYNEQFF; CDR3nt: TGCAGCGTTGGCGGGGGCAGAGTCTACAATGAGCAGTTCTTC
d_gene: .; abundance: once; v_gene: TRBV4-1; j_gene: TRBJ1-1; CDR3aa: CASSQADEGGEAFF; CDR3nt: TGCGCCAGCAGCCAAGCCGACGAGGGAGGTGAAGCTTTCTTT
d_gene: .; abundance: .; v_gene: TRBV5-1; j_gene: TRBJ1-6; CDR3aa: CASSLSGDSPLHF; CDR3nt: TGCGCCAGCAGCTTGAGTGGCGATTCACCCCTCCACTTT
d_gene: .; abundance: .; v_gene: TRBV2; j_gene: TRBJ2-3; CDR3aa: CASSDVGTEYTDTQYF; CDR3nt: TGTGCCAGCAGTGATGTCGGCACGGAATATACAGATACGCAGTATTTT
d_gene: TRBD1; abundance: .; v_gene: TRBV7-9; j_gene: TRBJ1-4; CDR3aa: CASSPGDRGSDEKLFF; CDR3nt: TGTGCCAGCAGCCCGGGGGACAGGGGGAGTGATGAAAAACTGTTTTTT
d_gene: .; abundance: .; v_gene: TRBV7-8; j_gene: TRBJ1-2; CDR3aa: CASSFSTPNYGYTF; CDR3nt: TGTGCCAGCAGCTTTTCGACCCCTAACTATGGCTACACCTTC
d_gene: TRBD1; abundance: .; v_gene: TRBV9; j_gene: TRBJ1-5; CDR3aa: CASSDQGAVNQPQHF; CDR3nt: TGTGCCAGCAGCGACCAGGGGGCGGTCAATCAGCCCCAGCATTTT
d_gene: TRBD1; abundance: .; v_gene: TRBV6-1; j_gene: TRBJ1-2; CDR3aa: CASSAGGAGYTF; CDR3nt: TGTGCCAGCAGTGCAGGGGGCGCAGGCTACACCTTC
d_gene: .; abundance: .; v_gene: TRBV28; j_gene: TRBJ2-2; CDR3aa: CASSYDSRGRELFF; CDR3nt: TGTGCCAGCAGCTACGACAGCAGGGGTCGGGAGCTGTTTTTT
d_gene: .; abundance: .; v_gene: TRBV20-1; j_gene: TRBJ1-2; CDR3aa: CSASFPRGGYGYTF; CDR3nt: TGCAGTGCTAGTTTCCCACGAGGAGGCTATGGCTACACCTTC
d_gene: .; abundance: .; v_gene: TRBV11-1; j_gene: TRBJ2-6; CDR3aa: CASSPAWAVPVGRSGANVLTF; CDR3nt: TGTGCCAGCAGCCCCGCGTGGGCAGTTCCCGTTGGGCGCTCTGGGGCCAACGTCCTGACTTTC
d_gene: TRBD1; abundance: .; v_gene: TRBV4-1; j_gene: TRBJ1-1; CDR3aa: CASSHQDRAEAFF; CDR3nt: TGCGCCAGCAGCCACCAGGACAGGGCTGAAGCTTTCTTT
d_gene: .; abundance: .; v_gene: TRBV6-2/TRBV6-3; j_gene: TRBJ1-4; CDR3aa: CASSRQERIEKLFF; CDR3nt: TGTGCCAGCAGCCGACAGGAACGGATTGAAAAACTGTTTTTT
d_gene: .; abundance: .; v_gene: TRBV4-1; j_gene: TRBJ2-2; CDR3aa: CASSQDESVNTGELFF; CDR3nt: TGCGCCAGCAGCCAAGATGAATCAGTGAACACCGGGGAGCTGTTTTTT
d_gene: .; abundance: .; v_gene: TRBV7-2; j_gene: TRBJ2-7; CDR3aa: CASSSTISYEQYF; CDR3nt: TGTGCCAGCAGCTCTACTATATCCTACGAGCAGTACTTC
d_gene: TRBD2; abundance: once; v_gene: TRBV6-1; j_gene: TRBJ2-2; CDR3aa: CASSEATSDTGELFF; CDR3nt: TGTGCCAGCAGTGAAGCTACTAGCGACACCGGGGAGCTGTTTTTT
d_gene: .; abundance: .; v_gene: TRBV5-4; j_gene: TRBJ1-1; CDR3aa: CASSLEPLSGRWTEAFF; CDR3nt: TGTGCCAGCAGCTTGGAGCCGCTCTCGGGAAGATGGACTGAAGCTTTCTTT
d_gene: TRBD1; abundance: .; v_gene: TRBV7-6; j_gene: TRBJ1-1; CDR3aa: CASSLGTGALQAFF; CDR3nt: TGTGCCAGCAGCTTAGGTACAGGGGCCCTCCAAGCTTTCTTT
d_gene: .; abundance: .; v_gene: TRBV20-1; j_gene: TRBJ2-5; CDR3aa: CSARRDPRGTQYF; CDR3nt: TGCAGTGCTAGAAGGGACCCTCGGGGGACCCAGTACTTC
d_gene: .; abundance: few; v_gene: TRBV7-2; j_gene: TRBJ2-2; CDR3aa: CASSLDGPNTGELFF; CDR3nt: TGTGCCAGCAGCTTAGATGGTCCGAACACCGGGGAGCTGTTTTTT
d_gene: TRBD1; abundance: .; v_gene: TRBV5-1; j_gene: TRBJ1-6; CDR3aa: CASSPTTGINSPLHF; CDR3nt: TGCGCCAGCAGCCCCACGACAGGGATCAATTCACCCCTCCACTTT
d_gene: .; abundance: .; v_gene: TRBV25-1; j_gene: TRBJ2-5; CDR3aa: CASISGQIGQETQYF; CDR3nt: TGTGCCAGCATCAGTGGGCAGATCGGACAAGAGACCCAGTACTTC
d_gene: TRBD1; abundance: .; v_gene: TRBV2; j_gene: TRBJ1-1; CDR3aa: CASSLLQGSTEAFF; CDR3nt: TGTGCCAGCAGTCTTCTACAGGGGTCCACTGAAGCTTTCTTT
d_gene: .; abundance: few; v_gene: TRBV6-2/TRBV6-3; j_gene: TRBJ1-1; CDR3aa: CASSFAGNTEAFF; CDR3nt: TGTGCCAGCAGTTTTGCGGGGAACACTGAAGCTTTCTTT
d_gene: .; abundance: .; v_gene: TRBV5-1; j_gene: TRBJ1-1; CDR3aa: CASNLYGQPGNTEAFF; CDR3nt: TGCGCCAGCAACCTCTACGGACAGCCGGGGAACACTGAAGCTTTCTTT
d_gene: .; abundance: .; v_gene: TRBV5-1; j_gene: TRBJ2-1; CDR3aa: CASSVGLGSYNEQFF; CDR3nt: TGCGCCAGCAGCGTGGGGTTGGGCTCCTACAATGAGCAGTTCTTC
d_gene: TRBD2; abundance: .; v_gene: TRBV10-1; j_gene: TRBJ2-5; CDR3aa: CASSESATCGGLGETQYF; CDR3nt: TGCGCCAGCAGTGAGTCCGCCACTTGCGGGGGGCTGGGAGAGACCCAGTACTTC
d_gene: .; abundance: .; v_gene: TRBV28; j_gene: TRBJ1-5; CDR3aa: CASSPHGARSHSGEPQHF; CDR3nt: TGTGCCAGCAGTCCCCATGGGGCCCGAAGCCACTCAGGGGAGCCCCAGCATTTT
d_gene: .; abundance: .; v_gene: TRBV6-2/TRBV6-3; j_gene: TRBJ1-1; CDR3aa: CASSYEGRGTEAFF; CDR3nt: TGTGCCAGCAGTTATGAGGGGAGGGGAACTGAAGCTTTCTTT
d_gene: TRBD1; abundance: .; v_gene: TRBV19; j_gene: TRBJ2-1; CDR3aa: CASSMRTGGSYNEQFF; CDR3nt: TGTGCCAGTAGTATGAGAACAGGGGGGTCCTACAATGAGCAGTTCTTC
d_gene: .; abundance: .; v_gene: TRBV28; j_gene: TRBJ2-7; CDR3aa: CASSPQGSGNYEQYF; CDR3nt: TGTGCCAGCAGCCCTCAAGGGTCAGGCAACTACGAGCAGTACTTC
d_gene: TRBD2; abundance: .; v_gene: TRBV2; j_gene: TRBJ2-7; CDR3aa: CASSEPRGGVYEQYF; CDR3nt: TGTGCCAGCAGTGAGCCCCGGGGGGGTGTTTACGAGCAGTACTTC
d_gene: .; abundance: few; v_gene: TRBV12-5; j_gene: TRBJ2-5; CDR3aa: CASGLGGPSETQYF; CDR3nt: TGTGCTAGTGGTTTGGGGGGGCCGTCAGAGACCCAGTACTTC
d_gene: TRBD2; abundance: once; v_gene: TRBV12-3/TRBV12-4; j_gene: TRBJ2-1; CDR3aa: CASSLGGGFSYRNEQFF; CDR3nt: TGTGCCAGCAGTTTAGGGGGGGGATTCTCCTACAGGAATGAGCAGTTCTTC
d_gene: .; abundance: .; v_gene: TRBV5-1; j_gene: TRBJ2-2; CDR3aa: CASSLEGDRTGELFF; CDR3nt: TGCGCCAGCAGCTTGGAGGGGGACCGAACCGGGGAGCTGTTTTTT
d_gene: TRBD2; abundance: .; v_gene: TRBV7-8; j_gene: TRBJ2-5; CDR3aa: CASSFGLVHKETQYF; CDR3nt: TGTGCCAGCAGCTTCGGACTAGTCCATAAAGAGACCCAGTACTTC
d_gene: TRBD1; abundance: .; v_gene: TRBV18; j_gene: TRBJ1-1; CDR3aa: CASSPPTGANTEAFF; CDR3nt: TGTGCCAGCTCACCCCCGACAGGGGCGAACACTGAAGCTTTCTTT
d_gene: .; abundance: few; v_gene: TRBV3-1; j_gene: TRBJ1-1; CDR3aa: CASSQVGGTEAFF; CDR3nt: TGTGCCAGCAGCCAAGTCGGGGGTACTGAAGCTTTCTTT
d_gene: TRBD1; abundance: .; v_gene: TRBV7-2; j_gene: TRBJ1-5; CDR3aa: CASSTRTGGIQPQHF; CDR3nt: TGTGCCAGCAGCACCCGGACAGGGGGGATTCAGCCCCAGCATTTT
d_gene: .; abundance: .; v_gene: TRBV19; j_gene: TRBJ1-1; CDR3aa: CASRKGDVGTEAFF; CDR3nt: TGTGCCAGTAGGAAAGGGGATGTAGGAACTGAAGCTTTCTTT
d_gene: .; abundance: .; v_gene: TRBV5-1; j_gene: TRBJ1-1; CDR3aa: CASSFSVGTEAFF; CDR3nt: TGCGCCAGCAGCTTCTCGGTTGGGACTGAAGCTTTCTTT
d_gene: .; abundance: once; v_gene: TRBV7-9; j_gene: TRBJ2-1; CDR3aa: CASSFARYNEQFF; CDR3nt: TGTGCCAGCAGCTTTGCCCGTTACAATGAGCAGTTCTTC
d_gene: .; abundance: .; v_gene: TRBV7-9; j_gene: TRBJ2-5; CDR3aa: CASSFLTQQETQYF; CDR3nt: TGTGCCAGCAGCTTCTTGACCCAACAAGAGACCCAGTACTTC
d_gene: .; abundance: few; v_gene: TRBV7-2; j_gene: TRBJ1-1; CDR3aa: CASSLVSRTEAFF; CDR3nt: TGTGCCAGCAGCTTAGTCTCCAGGACTGAAGCTTTCTTT
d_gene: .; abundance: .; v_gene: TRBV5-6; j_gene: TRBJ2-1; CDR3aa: CASSLGQLYNEQFF; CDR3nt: TGTGCCAGCAGCTTGGGACAGCTCTACAATGAGCAGTTCTTC
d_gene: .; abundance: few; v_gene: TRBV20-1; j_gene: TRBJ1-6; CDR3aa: CSARGSSYNSPLHF; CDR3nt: TGCAGTGCAAGGGGTAGCTCCTATAATTCACCCCTCCACTTT
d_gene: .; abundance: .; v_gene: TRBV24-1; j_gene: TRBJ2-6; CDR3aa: CATSDENGTSSFSGANVLTF; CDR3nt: TGTGCCACCAGTGACGAGAACGGGACATCTTCCTTCTCTGGGGCCAACGTCCTGACTTTC
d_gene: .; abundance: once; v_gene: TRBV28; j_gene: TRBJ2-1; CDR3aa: CASRRDSSYNEQFF; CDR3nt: TGTGCCAGCAGACGAGACAGCTCCTACAATGAGCAGTTCTTC
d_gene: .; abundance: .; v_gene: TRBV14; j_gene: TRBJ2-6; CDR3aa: CASSHRPGLAGANVLTF; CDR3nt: TGTGCCAGCAGCCATAGGCCAGGGTTGGCTGGGGCCAACGTCCTGACTTTC
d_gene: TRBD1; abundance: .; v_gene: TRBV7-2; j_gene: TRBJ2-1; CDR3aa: CASSLAGGSTAEEQFF; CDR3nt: TGTGCCAGCAGCTTAGCAGGGGGCAGTACGGCGGAGGAGCAGTTCTTC
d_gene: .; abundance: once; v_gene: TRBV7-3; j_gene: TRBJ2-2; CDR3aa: CASSPYGPGELFF; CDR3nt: TGTGCCAGCAGCCCGTACGGACCCGGGGAGCTGTTTTTT
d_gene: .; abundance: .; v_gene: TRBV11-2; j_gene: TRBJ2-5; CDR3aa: CASSRGGAQETQYF; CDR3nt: TGTGCCAGCAGCCGTGGGGGAGCCCAAGAGACCCAGTACTTC
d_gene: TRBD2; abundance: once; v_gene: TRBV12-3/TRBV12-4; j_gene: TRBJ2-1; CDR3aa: CAIKGRGGRNEQFF; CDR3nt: TGTGCCATCAAGGGGCGGGGGGGCCGCAATGAGCAGTTCTTC
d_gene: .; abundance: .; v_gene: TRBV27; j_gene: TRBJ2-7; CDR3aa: CASSLSGVAQFGEQYF; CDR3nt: TGTGCCAGCAGTTTATCGGGAGTTGCCCAGTTTGGGGAGCAGTACTTC
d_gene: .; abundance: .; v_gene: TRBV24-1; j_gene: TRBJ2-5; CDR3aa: CATSDSAPSGPETQYF; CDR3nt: TGTGCCACCAGTGATTCAGCCCCAAGCGGGCCGGAGACCCAGTACTTC
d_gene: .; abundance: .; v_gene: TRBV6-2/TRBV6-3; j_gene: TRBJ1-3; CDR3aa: CATSTSGNTIYF; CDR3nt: TGTGCCACCTCGACCTCTGGAAACACCATATATTTT
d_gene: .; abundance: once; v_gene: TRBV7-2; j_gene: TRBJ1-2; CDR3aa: CASSPVGGSNYGYTF; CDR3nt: TGTGCCAGCAGCCCCGTGGGGGGCAGTAACTATGGCTACACCTTC
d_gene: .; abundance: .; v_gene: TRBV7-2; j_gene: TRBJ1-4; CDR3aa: CASSLGRMERLFF; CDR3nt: TGTGCCAGCAGCTTAGGGCGGATGGAAAGACTGTTTTTT
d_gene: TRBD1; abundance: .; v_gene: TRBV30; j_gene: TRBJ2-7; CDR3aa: CAWSRGQGFEQYF; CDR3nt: TGTGCCTGGAGTCGTGGACAGGGCTTCGAGCAGTACTTC